Here is one TCR beta chain with its context. This clonotype was found a few times. It has no known antigen specificity. The germline gene is not matched at one end of the junction; a read error may be the cause. The data belong to a study of Graves' ophthalmopathy and Graves' hyperthyroidism (dated by TCRdb to 2017 to 2018). Broadly, across the study: A patient counted as having stable hyperthyroidism if there was no progression to ophthalmopathy within 18 months of follow-up. To tell Graves' ophthalmopathy apart from Graves' hyperthyroidism, and to predict which patients would progress to ophthalmopathy, the study relied on TCR beta repertoire signatures. In total, around 130 blood samples were TCR-sequenced: fewer than 50 ophthalmopathy, under 85 hyperthyroidism and some 17 hyperthyroidism-to-ophthalmopathy patients. A discovery set of 100 patients (more than 40 ophthalmopathy, 55 to 65 stable hyperthyroidism) was enrolled to explore V-J signatures distinguishing ophthalmopathy from hyperthyroidism. An independent validation cohort was composed of some 19 hyperthyroidism patients and around 16 patients who later progressed from hyperthyroidism to ophthalmopathy. In more than five hyperthyroidism patients, T-cell repertoires of thyroid tissue and blood were compared. Following sample collection, hyperthyroidism patients were given methimazole at a starting dose of 30 mg daily, and ophthalmopathy patients were given high-dose intravenous methylprednisolone. Results and caveats for the whole study, not just this receptor: Ophthalmopathy was separated from stable hyperthyroidism by the 13-signature model with 85% to 90% sensitivity and about 81% specificity in cross-validation and with 80%/75% in the test set. In validation, the model predicted ophthalmopathy progression with about 71% sensitivity and roughly 72% specificity; some 13 predicted patients were CT-confirmed with GO in a median of 6.5 months. No statistical method was used to set the sample size in advance, and the investigators knew which group each participant was assigned to. Most of the expanded thyroid clonotypes with a frequency above 0.001 were also detected in blood, and it was suggested that the thyroid immune response may be reflected by blood repertoires.

The CDR3 goes from the cysteine to the phenylalanine over 8 residues. CDR3 DNA only is kept here, 24 bases in frame from base 1. Sequences LNHNV (CDR1) and YYDKDF (CDR2) are obtained from the germline V gene (reference sequence). TCR beta CDR3 regions were amplified from RNA transcripts for repertoire sequencing. A first-round RT-PCR used HTBI primers with the Qiagen OneStep RT-PCR kit, followed by a second-round multiplex PCR, size selection and purification. Sequencing of the libraries was carried out on an Illumina HiSeq2000 in paired-end mode with 100 bp reads. Processing in the source paper ran as follows. SOAPnuke was used to process the reads, throwing out any read that had adapters, had uncalled bases, had a mean Phred below 15, or lacked an exact constant-primer or identifier match. High-quality paired reads were merged with COPE v1.2.5. Clonotypes were defined as unique nucleotide sequences and were aligned to IMGT TRB V, D and J references using MiTCR v1.1. Analysis was restricted to V-J combinations with a frequency above 0.0001, which covered about 99% of repertoires. A TCR clonal expansion and chaos score per V-J combination was defined as the ratio of F50 clonal expansion to chaos observed in the TCRdist matrix. Welch's t-statistics and random forest were used to reduce the features to about 14 V-J combinations, which were then used as input to a naive Bayes classifier. Thyroid-blood repertoire similarity was quantified with the Morisita-Horn index. The public reads were reanalyzed by TCRdb: fastp trimming at Q25, MiXCR alignment, in-frame beta chains only. For every CDR3 protein sequence, its rows merge into one entry that carries the most common genes and DNA. These V and J calls are TCRdb output, not the study's own analysis. For this sample there are approximately 1.2 million distinct CDR3 sequences; around a third appear just once. The ten most abundant clones make up more than 9.5% of the sample.

The hyperthyroidism patients were 18 to 65 years old and newly diagnosed, with a disease duration of less than 2 months. Anyone with other autoimmune diseases, uncontrolled infections, pregnancy or lactation was excluded from the study. Clinical symptoms, serum thyroxine, TRAb, thyroid ultrasound and orbital computed tomography formed the basis of the diagnosis. Trizol reagent was used to extract the total RNA, and its quality was then checked on an Agilent 2100 Bioanalyzer. This receptor was obtained from an adult man with Graves' hyperthyroidism. The V gene is TRBV15 and the J gene is TRBJ2-7; the D gene is unclear. Sequencing used peripheral blood or thyroid tissue (not recorded which). The nucleotide sequence is given as TGTGCCACCAGCAGGGTTCCTTTC. Translated, it reads CATSRVPF. The CDR3 plus the reference TRBV15 and TRBJ2-7 genes for the other parts give the full variable domain: DAMVIQNPRYQVTQFGKPVTLSCSQTLNHNVMYWYQQKSSQAPKLLFHYYDKDFNNEADTPDNFQSRRPNTSFCFLDIRSPGLGDTAMYLCATSRVPFGPGTRLTVT.